Presented here are 9 T cell receptor beta chains from one specimen sequenced in a study of response to subunit inactivated influenza vaccine. MiXCR, run by TCRdb on the RT-PCR reads, gives a single entry per CDR3 protein. This table holds over 150,000 distinct CDR3 sequences, about 11% found once. The source was CD8+ T cells sorted from PBMCs, collected less than 30 months after vaccination. These receptors originate from a man between 50 and 70 years old who received an inactivated influenza vaccine.

This clonotype was found many times. The chain joins TRBV24-1 to TRBJ2-7, with 8 bases fitting TRBD2. The CDR3 has 14 amino acids. Looked up from germline, CDR1 is KGHDR and CDR2 is SFDVKD. V was clipped by 4 bases and J by 0 bases; unmatched bases: 1. CDR3 coding DNA: TGTGCCACCAGTGAAAGCGGGAGCTCCTACGAGCAGTACTTC. It translates to CATSESGSSYEQYF.

The V call is TRBV4-1, the J call TRBJ2-5; the D is unclear. Germline values: CDR1 MGHRA, CDR2 YSYEKL. Trimming cost V 0 bases and J 1 base, with 6 bases left between them. The CDR3 is 14 residues long. The CDR3 DNA is TGCGCCAGCAGCCAAGATAACAGCCAAGAGACCCAGTACTTC. Its translation is CASSQDNSQETQYF.

The CDR3 protein is CASSQTPVLGEAFF. CDR3 in DNA: TGTGCCAGCAGCCAGACGCCAGTGTTGGGTGAAGCTTTCTTT. The rearrangement uses TRBV3-1 and TRBJ1-1; D call uncertain. V shed 3 bases and J shed 7 bases, with 15 bases lying between them. Germline loops: CDR1 LGHDT, CDR2 YNNKEL (reference sequence). CDR3 length equals 14 residues.

This clonotype was seen only a few times. The rearrangement uses TRBV4-3 and TRBJ2-3; D is undetermined. CDR1 and CDR2 (germline): LGHNA, YSLEER. CDR3 length equals 14 residues. With 0 bases removed from V and 1 base from J, the gap between germline ends came to 5 bases. The CDR3 DNA sequence: TGCGCCAGCAGCCAAGAAAGGGGCACAGATACGCAGTATTTT. Protein sequence: CASSQERGTDTQYF.

This clonotype showed up many times. The rearrangement links TRBV6-5 to TRBJ2-3; 7 bases fit TRBD2. Germline loops: CDR1 MNHEY, CDR2 SVGAGI. This CDR3 has 15 amino acids. V lost 4 bases, J lost 3 bases, and 7 bases stayed unmatched. CDR3 in amino acids: CASSSLAAETDTQYF. CDR3 bases: TGTGCCAGCAGTTCCCTAGCGGCGGAAACAGATACGCAGTATTTT.

This clonotype showed up many times. This chain links TRBV20-1 with TRBJ2-1; 11 bases agree with TRBD2. Germline CDR1 is DFQATT and CDR2 is SNEGSKA (reference sequence). V was clipped by 0 bases and J by 9 bases; unmatched bases: 13. The CDR3 sequence is 17 residues long. Here the CDR3 reads CSARDVIAGGPAGEQFF. Here the CDR3 DNA reads TGCAGTGCTAGAGATGTAATAGCGGGGGGGCCTGCGGGTGAGCAGTTCTTC.

This clonotype appeared a few times. The V and J genes are TRBV4-1 and TRBJ1-1; D unclear. Trimming pared 5 bases from V and 5 bases from J, leaving 12 bases between. The CDR3 totals 13 residues. From germline, CDR1 is MGHRA and CDR2 YSYEKL. The CDR3 DNA reads TGCGCCAGCAGCGTTACAAGGGTTACTGAAGCTTTCTTT. Encoded protein: CASSVTRVTEAFF.

The V call is TRBV6-5, the J call TRBJ2-7; D may be TRBD2 (6 bases). The CDR3 extends over 15 amino acids. Trimming took off 0 bases at V and 0 bases at J, with 9 bases between the two ends. Germline loops: CDR1 MNHEY, CDR2 SVGAGI. The CDR3 is CASSYSGTGSYEQYF. In DNA, the CDR3 is TGTGCCAGCAGTTACTCGGGGACTGGCTCCTACGAGCAGTACTTC.

CDR3 sequence (DNA): TGTGCCAGCAGCTTACAGAACTATGGCTACACCTTC. Its protein is CASSLQNYGYTF. The V and J genes are TRBV7-9 and TRBJ1-2; D is ambiguous. With 2 bases removed from V and 2 bases from J, the gap between germline ends came to 3 bases. The CDR3 has 12 residues. Germline-derived CDR1 and CDR2 are SEHNR and FQNEAQ (reference sequence). Variable domain in full (rest from reference TRBV7-9 and TRBJ1-2): DTGVSQNPRHKITKRGQNVTFRCDPISEHNRLYWYRQTLGQGPEFLTYFQNEAQLEKSRLLSDRFSAERPKGSFSTLEIQRTEQGDSAMYLCASSLQNYGYTFGSGTRLTVV.